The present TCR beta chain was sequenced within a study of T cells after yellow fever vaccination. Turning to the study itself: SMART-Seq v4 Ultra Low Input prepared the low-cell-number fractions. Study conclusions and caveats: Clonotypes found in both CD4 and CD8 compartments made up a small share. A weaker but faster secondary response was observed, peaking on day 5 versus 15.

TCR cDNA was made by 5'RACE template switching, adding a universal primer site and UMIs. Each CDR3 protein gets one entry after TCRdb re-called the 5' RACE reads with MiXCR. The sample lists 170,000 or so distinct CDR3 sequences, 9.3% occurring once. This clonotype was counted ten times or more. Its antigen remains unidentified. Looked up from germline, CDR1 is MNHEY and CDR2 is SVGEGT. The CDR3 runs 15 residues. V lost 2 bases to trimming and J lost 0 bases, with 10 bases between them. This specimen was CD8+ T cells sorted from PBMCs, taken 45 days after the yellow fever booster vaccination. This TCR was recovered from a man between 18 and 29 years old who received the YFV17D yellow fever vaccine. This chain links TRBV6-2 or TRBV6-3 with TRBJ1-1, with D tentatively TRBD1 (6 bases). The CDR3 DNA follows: TGTGCCAGCAGTTACCGCCAGGGGCTGAACACTGAAGCTTTCTTT. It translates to CASSYRQGLNTEAFF.